Listed below are T cell receptor beta chains from one sample, sequenced in a study of CD8+ T cells in alopecia areata. The table came from immunoSEQ multiplex PCR; TCRdb's copy has only in-frame clones and leaves some out. The sample contains about 180,000 clones, roughly 60% of which appear only once. The input for sequencing was CD4+ T cells sorted from blood, taken at week 0. These receptors all come from a human donor with alopecia areata. CDR3s include the opening cysteine and the closing phenylalanine or tryptophan. D genes are given only for firm matches. Size is omitted from some rows. Given values are once, few, many or a class for expanded clones.

V gene	D gene	clone size	J gene	CDR3 DNA	CDR3 protein
TRBV5-6	.	.	TRBJ2-7	TGTGCCAGCAGCTTGTCTGGCTACGAGCAGTACTTC	CASSLSGYEQYF
TRBV6-6	.	.	TRBJ1-2	TGTGCCAGCAGTTACTCGTATGGCTACACCTTC	CASSYSYGYTF
TRBV4-3	.	few	TRBJ1-3	TGCGCCAGCAGCCCCCGGGTGGGGGCTGGAAACACCATATATTTT	CASSPRVGAGNTIYF
TRBV7-2	TRBD1	few	TRBJ1-1	TGTGCCAGCAGCCCGGGACAGGGGATGAACACTGAAGCTTTCTTT	CASSPGQGMNTEAFF
TRBV9	TRBD2	.	TRBJ2-1	TGTGCCAGCAGCGTAGGAGCGGGGGACTACAATGAGCAGTTCTTC	CASSVGAGDYNEQFF
TRBV29-1	TRBD1	once	TRBJ2-3	TGCAGCGATGGGACAGGGGGCTTCACAGATACGCAGTATTTT	CSDGTGGFTDTQYF
TRBV28	.	.	TRBJ2-7	TGTGCCAGCACCCAGACAGCACTCTACGAGCAGTACTTC	CASTQTALYEQYF
TRBV30	.	.	TRBJ2-7	TGTGCCTGGAGTCGGGTAGCAGAATCCTACGAGCAGTACTTC	CAWSRVAESYEQYF
TRBV9	.	.	TRBJ2-2	TGTGCCAGCAGCGTATACGTAAACACCGGGGAGCTGTTTTTT	CASSVYVNTGELFF
TRBV7-2	.	.	TRBJ1-1	TGTGCCAGCAGCACTACAGGGAAGTTCACTGAAGCTTTCTTT	CASSTTGKFTEAFF
TRBV6-5	.	.	TRBJ1-5	TGTGCCAGCAGCCCCAGGGTATGGAGCAATCAGCCCCAGCATTTT	CASSPRVWSNQPQHF
TRBV5-6	.	few	TRBJ2-1	TGTGCCAGCAGCGCGGACAATGAGCAGTTCTTC	CASSADNEQFF
TRBV6-6	.	many	TRBJ1-4	TGTGCCAGTAGGGGGAAAAATGAAAAACTGTTTTTT	CASRGKNEKLFF
TRBV6-1	TRBD1	.	TRBJ1-2	TGTGCCAGCAGTGGCGGGACAGGGAGTTTCGGCTACACCTTC	CASSGGTGSFGYTF
TRBV30	.	.	TRBJ2-5	TGTGCCTGGAGTCTCGGACTGCTAGAGACCCAGTACTTC	CAWSLGLLETQYF
TRBV29-1	.	.	TRBJ2-7	TGCAGCGTTGATTCCGGGACCTACGAGCAGTACTTC	CSVDSGTYEQYF
TRBV7-7	.	.	TRBJ2-1	TGTGCCAGCAGCCGACTTATCGGGGGATCTGGTGAGCAGTTCTTC	CASSRLIGGSGEQFF
TRBV27	.	.	TRBJ1-6	TGTGCCAGCAGTCCTCACCGTAATTCACCCCTCCACTTT	CASSPHRNSPLHF
TRBV19	TRBD1	.	TRBJ1-1	TGTGCCAGTAGTGGCAGGGGGTCGGGTACTGAAGCTTTCTTT	CASSGRGSGTEAFF
TRBV29-1	TRBD1	.	TRBJ1-2	TGCAGCGTTGAAGATTACGGACAGGGCCCCTGGGGCTACACCTTC	CSVEDYGQGPWGYTF
TRBV30	TRBD1	.	TRBJ1-5	TGTGCCTGGAGTCAGGGGGATTTGAGCAATCAGCCCCAGCATTTT	CAWSQGDLSNQPQHF
TRBV7-2	.	.	TRBJ2-5	TGTGCCAGCAGCTCGTGGAGTCACCGAGAAGAGACCCAGTACTTC	CASSSWSHREETQYF
TRBV4-1	TRBD2	once	TRBJ2-3	TGCGCCAGCAGCCAACTTAGCGGGGGGGACACAGATACGCAGTATTTT	CASSQLSGGDTDTQYF
TRBV9	TRBD1	.	TRBJ1-2	TGTGCCAGCAGCGTCGGGTCAGGGGGACGTTATGGCTACACCTTC	CASSVGSGGRYGYTF
TRBV20-1	.	.	TRBJ2-7	TGCAGTGCGCAGGCCATCCGGGAGCAGTACTTC	CSAQAIREQYF
TRBV6-5	TRBD1	few	TRBJ2-7	TGTGCCAGCAGTGGGACAGTTGGTGGGTACGAGCAGTACTTC	CASSGTVGGYEQYF
TRBV25-1	.	.	TRBJ2-5	TGTGCCAGCAGTGAATGGGTGGGAGGAAGGGAGACCCAGTACTTC	CASSEWVGGRETQYF
TRBV9	TRBD2	.	TRBJ2-3	TGTGCCAGCAGCGTAGCAGCGGGGGATACCACAGATACGCAGTATTTT	CASSVAAGDTTDTQYF
TRBV29-1	TRBD1	.	TRBJ1-1	TGCAGCGCCAGGGGGAGTGGGACGACTGAAGCTTTCTTT	CSARGSGTTEAFF
TRBV7-3	.	.	TRBJ2-3	TGTGCCAGCAGCTTAAATCGAGAAGAACCGACTTTT	CASSLNREEPTF
TRBV6-6	TRBD1	few	TRBJ1-5	TGTGCCAGCAGTATCCAGACAGGGGGCATTCAGCCCCAGCATTTT	CASSIQTGGIQPQHF
TRBV10-3	.	few	TRBJ2-5	TGTGCCATCAGTGAGAATGGCACAGGTCAAGAGACCCAGTACTTC	CAISENGTGQETQYF
TRBV5-1	TRBD1	few	TRBJ1-6	TGCGCCAGCAGCCCACTGACAGGGGTAGATTCACCCCTCCACTTT	CASSPLTGVDSPLHF
TRBV29-1	.	.	TRBJ2-5	TGCAGCGCTTCACCGCAAGAGACCCAGTACTTC	CSASPQETQYF
TRBV19	.	few	TRBJ2-7	TGTGCCAGTAGTCTACGGTACTTACTATCCTACGAGCAGTACTTC	CASSLRYLLSYEQYF
TRBV11-2	.	few	TRBJ2-1	TGTGCCAGCAGCTTAGCTCTTAGCATTCGGTTCTTC	CASSLALSIRFF
TRBV2	.	.	TRBJ1-1	TGTGCCAGCGGTGGGGGGTCCAGCAACACTGAAGCTTTCTTT	CASGGGSSNTEAFF
TRBV27	TRBD1	few	TRBJ1-1	TGTGCCAGCAGGCTACAGGGGACAAACACTGAAGCTTTCTTT	CASRLQGTNTEAFF
TRBV29-1	TRBD1	.	TRBJ2-7	TGCAGCGTCGGGGGTCGCGGGACAGGGACCTACGAGCAGTACTTC	CSVGGRGTGTYEQYF
TRBV5-6	TRBD2	.	TRBJ2-5	TGTGCCAGCAGCTCCGCCCGGACTAGCGGGGAAGAGACCCAGTACTTC	CASSSARTSGEETQYF
TRBV7-9	.	.	TRBJ1-2	TGTGCCAGCAGCATCGCAGGGGAGGTTCACTATGGCTACACCTTC	CASSIAGEVHYGYTF
TRBV15	.	.	TRBJ2-5	TGTGCCACCGGGAGGAGACAAGAGACCCAGTACTTC	CATGRRQETQYF
TRBV6-5	.	.	TRBJ2-1	TGTGCCAGCAGTACGCCTGTCGAGCAGTTCTTC	CASSTPVEQFF
TRBV18	TRBD2	.	TRBJ2-7	TGTGCCAGCTCACCTCTTCTGACTGGGAGGGACGAGCAGTACTTC	CASSPLLTGRDEQYF
TRBV5-1	.	.	TRBJ2-5	TGCGCCAGCAGCTTGGTCACAGGGTCCCAAGAGACCCAGTACTTC	CASSLVTGSQETQYF
TRBV7-9	.	.	TRBJ2-2	TGTGCCAGCAGCCCCCAAGACCTGAACACCGGGGAGCTGTTTTTT	CASSPQDLNTGELFF
TRBV11-2	.	.	TRBJ2-6	TGTGCCAGCAGCCCGGCCAACGTCCTGACTTTC	CASSPANVLTF
TRBV18	.	.	TRBJ2-7	TGTGCCAGCTCACCACAGACGACTACCGAGCAGTACTTC	CASSPQTTTEQYF
TRBV5-1	TRBD1	.	TRBJ1-1	TGCGCCAGCAGCACTCACAGGGGACTCAACACTGAAGCTTTCTTT	CASSTHRGLNTEAFF
TRBV11-2	TRBD2	.	TRBJ2-3	TGTGCCAGCAGCCCCGGACTAGCGGGAGGTGGAGATACGCAGTATTTT	CASSPGLAGGGDTQYF